The entry that follows covers one TCR beta chain sequence. Its cognate antigen is unknown. The germline CDR1 and CDR2 sequences are SGHDT and YYEEEE. The length of the CDR3 is 14 residues. The V end was cut by 4 bases, the J end by 2 bases, with 12 bases between. This record belongs to a study of T cells in Graves' hyperthyroidism and ophthalmopathy. Whole-study results and caveats: Most expanded thyroid clonotypes above 0.001 recurred in blood.

It was RNA transcripts that yielded the amplified TCR beta CDR3 regions. First-round RT-PCR targeting the TCR CDR3 was performed with the HTBI primer set. TCRdb passed the multiplex PCR reads through MiXCR, listing each CDR3 protein once. This table has about 740,000 distinct CDR3 sequences, about 14% appearing once. Stable Graves' hyperthyroidism meant no ophthalmopathy progression within 18 months. Uncontrolled infections, other autoimmune diseases, pregnancy or lactation led to exclusion of patients. The authors took PBMCs from 8 to 10 ml fresh peripheral blood. The sequenced sample was blood. This chain links TRBV5-6 with TRBJ1-1; D gene uncertain. This sequence was found in a woman aged 18-29 years with Graves' hyperthyroidism. The CDR3 DNA sequence: TGTGCCAGCAGCCGGGGAAATTTCAACACTGAAGCTTTCTTT. Translation: CASSRGNFNTEAFF.